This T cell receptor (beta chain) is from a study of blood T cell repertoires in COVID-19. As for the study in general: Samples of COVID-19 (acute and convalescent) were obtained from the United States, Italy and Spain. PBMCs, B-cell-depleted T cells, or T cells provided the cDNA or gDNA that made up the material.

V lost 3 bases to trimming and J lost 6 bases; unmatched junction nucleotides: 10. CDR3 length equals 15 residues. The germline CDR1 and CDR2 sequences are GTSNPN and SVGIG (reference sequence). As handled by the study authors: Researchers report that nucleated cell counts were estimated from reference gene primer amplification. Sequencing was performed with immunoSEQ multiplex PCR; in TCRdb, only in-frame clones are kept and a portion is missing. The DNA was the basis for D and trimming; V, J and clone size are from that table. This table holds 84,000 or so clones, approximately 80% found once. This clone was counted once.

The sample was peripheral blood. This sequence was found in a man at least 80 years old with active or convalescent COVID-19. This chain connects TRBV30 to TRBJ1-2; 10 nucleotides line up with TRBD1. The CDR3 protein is CAWSKGQGVRDGYTF. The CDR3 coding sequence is TGTGCCTGGAGCAAAGGACAGGGGGTTCGTGATGGCTACACCTTC.